Listed below are T cell receptor beta chains from one sample, sequenced in a study of T cells in Graves' hyperthyroidism and ophthalmopathy. In TCRdb, the multiplex PCR reads were re-called with MiXCR into one record per CDR3 protein. Of under 350,000 distinct CDR3 sequences in the sample, 15% to 20% were seen once. Sequenced: blood. These receptors were collected from a woman in her fifties or sixties with Graves' hyperthyroidism. CDR3s include the opening cysteine and the closing phenylalanine or tryptophan. D genes are given only for firm matches. The size of a clone is reported for some rows only, either as once, few or many, or as a class for expanded clones.

clone_size d_call j_call v_call cdr3_nt cdr3_aa
NA NA TRBJ1-4 TRBV5-1 TGCGCCAGCAGCTCCCCGGGTCTGAATGAAAAACTGTTTTTT CASSSPGLNEKLFF
many TRBD1 TRBJ2-1 TRBV3-1 TGTGCCAGCAGCCAAGATATCGGGACAGGGACCTACAATGAGCAGTTCTTC CASSQDIGTGTYNEQFF
many NA TRBJ1-2 TRBV28 TGTGCCAGCAGTTTACGAACCTATGGCTACACCTTC CASSLRTYGYTF
many NA TRBJ2-7 TRBV3-1 TGTGCCAGCAGCCAAGATGGGTTCTGGACAGAAACGTCCTACGAGCAGTACTTC CASSQDGFWTETSYEQYF
many NA TRBJ1-1 TRBV12-3/TRBV12-4 TGTGCCAGCAGTCTCTACAGGGCTGCGGGGACTGAAGCTTTCTTT CASSLYRAAGTEAFF
many NA TRBJ1-1 TRBV5-1 TGCGCCAGCAGCTTGGATGAGGCTGAAGCTTTCTTT CASSLDEAEAFF
NA TRBD1 TRBJ1-6 TRBV6-1 TGTGCCAGCAGTGACGCCGACAGGGTAATTTCCGATTCACCCCTCCACTTT CASSDADRVISDSPLHF
NA NA TRBJ1-2 TRBV20-1 TGCAGTGCCGCCCAAATCGTGGGGGGCGCTTATGGCTACACCTTC CSAAQIVGGAYGYTF
many NA TRBJ2-1 TRBV27 TGTGCCAGCAGTTTCTTTGGGAATGAGCAGTTCTTC CASSFFGNEQFF
NA NA TRBJ1-6 TRBV20-1 TGCAGTGCTGTTCTCACAGGAGATTATAATTCACCCCTCCACTTT CSAVLTGDYNSPLHF
NA TRBD2 TRBJ2-2 TRBV28 TGTGCCAGCAGGCTAGCGGGGGCTACCGGGGAGCTGTTTTTT CASRLAGATGELFF
NA NA TRBJ2-5 TRBV11-2 TGTGCCAGCAGCCTGCTAGGACCGCCCATGGCCCAGTACTTC CASSLLGPPMAQYF
few NA TRBJ1-5 TRBV4-1 TGCGCCAGCAGCCGGACCGCAGGGGGCAATCAGCCCCAGCATTTT CASSRTAGGNQPQHF
NA TRBD1 TRBJ2-1 TRBV2 TGTGCCAGCAGTGAAACAGGGGGCTACAATGAGCAGTTCTTC CASSETGGYNEQFF
few TRBD1 TRBJ1-4 TRBV6-1 TGTGCCAGCCTGCTGGGGACAGGGGGTACGCAACTGTTTTTT CASLLGTGGTQLFF
NA NA TRBJ2-1 TRBV7-9 TGTGCCAGCAGCTTAGGGGGAGCCTACTACAATGAGCAGTTCTTC CASSLGGAYYNEQFF
few TRBD2 TRBJ2-1 TRBV7-9 TGTGCCAGCAGCTTAGTAGGACTAGCGGGAGGGCTCGCCTACAATGAGCAGTTCTTC CASSLVGLAGGLAYNEQFF
few NA TRBJ2-3 TRBV7-2 TGTGCCAGCAGCTTAGGACGGACTTGGAGCACAGATACGCAGTATTTT CASSLGRTWSTDTQYF
NA NA TRBJ1-1 TRBV6-5 TGTGCCAGCAGTTACCTTCCCCGCAGGGGTACTGAAGCTTTCTTT CASSYLPRRGTEAFF
NA NA TRBJ2-1 TRBV9 TGTGCCAGCAGCGTGGGTGCCGAGCAGTTCTTC CASSVGAEQFF
many TRBD2 TRBJ2-2 TRBV28 TGTGCCAGCAGGCCAGCGGGAGCGGGGACCGGGGAGCTGTTTTTT CASRPAGAGTGELFF
NA NA TRBJ2-7 TRBV7-2 TGTGCCAGCAGCTTCGACAGTCTTTACGAGCAGTACTTC CASSFDSLYEQYF
NA TRBD2 TRBJ2-3 TRBV3-1 TGTGCCAGCAGCCAAGGTATTAGCGGGGGGGGCGATACGCAGTATTTT CASSQGISGGGDTQYF
NA NA TRBJ1-5 TRBV20-1 TGCAGTGCTAGAGTGAGCTTGAATCAGCCCCAGCATTTT CSARVSLNQPQHF